What follows are 22 T cell receptor beta chains derived from one specimen sequenced in a study of blood T cell repertoires in COVID-19. Measured with immunoSEQ multiplex PCR; TCRdb has only the in-frame clones, and not every one. The sample has 150,000 to 200,000 clones, nearly 85% seen once. What was sequenced was peripheral blood. These receptors were obtained from a woman aged 25 to 39 with acute or convalescent COVID-19.

The V call is TRBV5-1, the J call TRBJ1-2; TRBD1 is a possible D gene (6 bases). Trimming stripped 1 base from V and 3 bases from J, with 13 bases between. Looked up from germline, CDR1 is SGHRS and CDR2 is YFSETQ. CDR3 length equals 15 residues. This chain's CDR3 is CASSLIGGADYGYTF. The CDR3 DNA sequence: TGCGCCAGCAGCTTGATAGGGGGGGCTGACTATGGCTACACCTTC.

The chain combines TRBV5-1 with TRBJ1-1; D possibly corresponds to TRBD1 (6 bases). The CDR3 has 14 residues. The germline V and J ends were trimmed by 5 bases and 3 bases, with 14 bases remaining between them. The germline gives CDR1 SGHRS, CDR2 YFSETQ. The CDR3 protein is CASRRGRGDTEAFF. The CDR3 nucleotides read TGCGCCAGCAGACGGGGCAGGGGCGACACTGAAGCTTTCTTT.

The rearrangement links TRBV2 to TRBJ2-1; D perhaps matches TRBD1 (6 bases). Germline-derived CDR1 and CDR2 are SNHLY and FYNNEI. CDR3 length: 13 amino acids. The V gene lost 4 bases and the J gene lost 3 bases, with 7 bases spanning the gap. This chain's CDR3 is CASSVTGYNEQFF. For the CDR3, the DNA is TGTGCCAGCAGTGTGACAGGCTACAATGAGCAGTTCTTC.

The rearrangement uses TRBV6-2 or TRBV6-3 and TRBJ2-7; possibly TRBD2 for D (6 bases). Germline CDR1 is MNHEY and CDR2 is SVGEGT. The CDR3 loop spans 17 amino acids. The V gene lost 2 bases and the J gene lost 0 bases, with 17 bases spanning the gap. CDR3 amino acids: CASSYPSGTSSSYEQYF. CDR3 coding DNA: TGTGCCAGCAGTTACCCATCAGGGACTTCAAGCTCCTACGAGCAGTACTTC.

This rearrangement joins TRBV6-4 to TRBJ2-1, with TRBD1 as a possible D gene (6 bases). Per germline, CDR1 MRHNA and CDR2 SNTAGT. Trimming removed 4 bases from V and 6 bases from J, with 13 bases in between. The CDR3 is made up of 14 amino acids. The CDR3 reads CASSAEDRLNEQFF. In nucleotides, the CDR3 is TGTGCCAGCAGTGCAGAGGACAGACTCAATGAGCAGTTCTTC.

This chain connects TRBV7-2 to TRBJ1-2; 11 nucleotides line up with TRBD1. Germline values: CDR1 SGHTA, CDR2 FQGNSA. The CDR3 covers 16 residues. Trimming at V came to 5 bases and at J to 8 bases, leaving 13 bases not matched to a gene. For the CDR3, the DNA is TGTGCCAGCAGCCTGGCGGGACAGGGGGGTTTCGGAGGCTACACCTTC. It yields the protein CASSLAGQGGFGGYTF.

On this clone: At one end, the junction sequence differs from germline, possibly due to a read error. The chain recombines TRBV7-7 with TRBJ2-5; D gene ambiguous. CDR1 and CDR2 from the germline V gene are SSHAT and FNYEAQ (reference sequence). The CDR3 has 16 residues. The CDR3 loop is CASSHPTTPDQETQYF. The CDR3 DNA reads TGTGCTAGCAGCCACCCAACTACCCCCGACCAAGAGACCCAGTACTTC.

The V and J genes are TRBV9 and TRBJ2-2, with TRBD2 as a possible D gene (5 bases). The CDR3 consists of 12 residues. The V and J ends lost 2 bases and 7 bases respectively, with 6 bases between them. CDR1 and CDR2 (germline): SGDLS, YYNGEE. The DNA for the CDR3 is TGTGCCAGCAGCGTCAGCGGCGGGGAGCTGTTTTTT. This sequence encodes CASSVSGGELFF. The full variable domain, rest sourced from reference TRBV9 and TRBJ2-2, is DSGVTQTPKHLITATGQRVTLRCSPRSGDLSVYWYQQSLDQGLQFLIQYYNGEERAKGNILERFSAQQFPDLHSELNLSSLELGDSALYFCASSVSGGELFFGEGSRLTVL.

This clone was picked up one time. The chain couples TRBV10-3 to TRBJ1-2; 8 nucleotides align to TRBD1. Germline V gene data show CDR1 as ENHRY and CDR2 as SYGVKD. The trim removed 5 bases at V and 6 bases at J, leaving 2 bases unmatched. The CDR3 consists of 12 residues. CDR3 protein: CAISRTGNGYTF. The CDR3 nucleotides read TGTGCCATCAGTAGGACAGGGAATGGCTACACCTTC.

The CDR3 nucleotides read TGTGCCAGCAGCTTTGGCGGGGGGGCCGGGTACGGAGAGACCCAGTACTTC. Translated: CASSFGGGAGYGETQYF. V and J are TRBV5-4 and TRBJ2-5; 9 positions agree with TRBD2. Germline CDR1 SGHNT, CDR2 YYREEE (reference sequence). V gave up 2 bases and J gave up 4 bases; unmatched junction bases: 12. This CDR3 region has 17 residues.

The count of this clone is one. This chain joins TRBV11-2 and TRBJ1-6; TRBD1 might be the D (6 bases). V lost 4 bases and J 6 bases, leaving 10 bases between the germline ends. CDR1 and CDR2 from the germline V gene are SGHAT and FQNNGV. This CDR3 is built from 14 residues. As DNA, the CDR3 is TGTGCCAGCAGCTCACAGGGATTTAATTCACCCCTCCACTTT. Protein product: CASSSQGFNSPLHF.

The chain has TRBV27 and TRBJ2-1; D ambiguous. The CDR3 consists of 12 residues. CDR1 MNHEY and CDR2 SMNVEV come from the germline V gene (reference sequence). Trimming removed 0 bases from V and 9 bases from J, with 6 bases in between. The CDR3 is CASSLSPREQFF. In nucleotides, the CDR3 is TGTGCCAGCAGTTTATCCCCCCGTGAGCAGTTCTTC.

The V call is TRBV30, the J call TRBJ2-3, with a weak D call TRBD1 (6 bases). The CDR3 length is 13 residues. With 2 bases removed from V and 7 bases from J, the gap between germline ends came to 13 bases. Germline V gene sequence: CDR1 GTSNPN, CDR2 SVGIG (reference sequence). The CDR3: CAWSRPGANTQYF. The CDR3 DNA is TGTGCCTGGAGTAGGCCAGGGGCTAATACGCAGTATTTT.

This clone was counted a single time. V usage is TRBV19 and J usage is TRBJ2-2; D is possibly TRBD1 (6 bases). The CDR3 is 15 residues long. V lost 5 bases and J lost 2, with 12 bases in between. Germline assignment: CDR1 LNHDA and CDR2 SQIVND (reference sequence). The DNA for the CDR3 is TGTGCCAGTAGTGAGGGGACAAGAAACACCGGGGAGCTGTTTTTT. Translated, it gives CASSEGTRNTGELFF.

This chain joins TRBV25-1 and TRBJ1-4; TRBD1 matches 7 bases. Trimming removed 1 base from V and 5 bases from J; junction bases left unmatched: 7. Germline lookup yields CDR1 MGHDK and CDR2 SYGVNS. This CDR3 spans 16 amino acids. The CDR3 DNA is TGTGCCAGCAGTGAATCGCGGACAGGACTAAATGAAAAACTGTTTTTT. Translating gives CASSESRTGLNEKLFF.

This clone was observed a few times. The chain combines TRBV11-2 with TRBJ1-6; D gene ambiguous. V lost 2 bases and J lost 6, with 8 bases in between. Germline CDR1 SGHAT, CDR2 FQNNGV. The CDR3 has 14 amino acids. DNA for the CDR3: TGTGCCAGCAGCTTATTACAGAGTAATTCACCCCTCCACTTT. Translated, it gives CASSLLQSNSPLHF. Complete variable domain (other parts from reference TRBV11-2 and TRBJ1-6): EAGVAQSPRYKIIEKRQSVAFWCNPISGHATLYWYQQILGQGPKLLIQFQNNGVVDDSQLPKDRFSAERLKGVDSTLKIQPAKLEDSAVYLCASSLLQSNSPLHFGNGTRLTVT.

The chain combines TRBV27 with TRBJ1-2, with 7 bases matching TRBD1. CDR3 length: 17 residues. Germline CDR1 and CDR2: MNHEY and SMNVEV (reference sequence). V was clipped by 4 bases and J by 0 bases; unmatched bases: 11. CDR3 amino acids: CASSSVEYRGPNYGYTF. The CDR3 region has the DNA TGTGCCAGCAGTTCAGTCGAATACAGGGGCCCTAACTATGGCTACACCTTC.

The chain uses TRBV27 and TRBJ1-5; 11 bases align to TRBD1. Trimming at V came to 8 bases and at J to 7 bases, leaving 13 bases not matched to a gene. The germline V gene has CDR1 MNHEY and CDR2 SMNVEV (reference sequence). The CDR3 is 16 residues long. The CDR3 region is CASRRTGTGGLQPQHF. For the CDR3, the DNA is TGTGCCAGCCGGAGAACCGGGACAGGGGGTCTACAGCCCCAGCATTTT.

V gene TRBV6-4 combines with J gene TRBJ2-5; D might be TRBD1 (5 bases). The germline CDR1 and CDR2 sequences are MRHNA and SNTAGT. CDR3 length: 12 residues. Trimming removed 10 bases from V and 7 bases from J, with 16 bases in between. The CDR3 region is CATRAQTGTQYF. In DNA, the CDR3 is TGTGCCACCAGGGCCCAAACGGGGACCCAGTACTTC.

This chain uses TRBV19 with TRBJ2-7, with 8 bases matching TRBD1. The CDR3 has 14 amino acids. V was pared by 4 bases and J by 3 bases, with 5 bases of the junction left unmatched. Germline assignment: CDR1 LNHDA and CDR2 SQIVND (reference sequence). Here the CDR3 reads CASSTRDRIYEQYF. DNA of the CDR3: TGTGCCAGTAGTACCCGGGACAGGATCTACGAGCAGTACTTC.

The gene calls are TRBV19 and TRBJ1-2; TRBD1 matches at 7 bases. CDR1 is LNHDA, CDR2 SQIVND, per germline (reference sequence). This CDR3 contains 13 residues. Germline trimming cut 5 bases from V and 5 bases from J; bases unmatched to any gene: 5. CDR3 in amino acids: CASSLGQMYGYTF. As DNA, the CDR3 is TGTGCCAGTAGTTTGGGACAGATGTATGGCTACACCTTC.

The chain carries TRBV6-4 and TRBJ1-2; 8 bases are a match to TRBD1. Per the germline V gene, CDR1 is MRHNA and CDR2 is SNTAGT. This CDR3 spans 13 amino acids. Trimming cost V 6 bases and J 7 bases; bases outside gene matches: 7. The CDR3 DNA sequence: TGTGCCAGCAGAGAGACAGGGGCTGGTGGCTACACCTTC. Translation gives CASRETGAGGYTF.